A selection of T cell receptor beta chains follows, all from one sample in a study of long-term antiretroviral therapy in people with HIV. TCRdb's table, derived via immunoSEQ multiplex PCR, lists solely in-frame clones and lacks some. The sample records about 27,000 clones, 82% being singletons. The specimen was unsorted PBMCs, collected 2.9 years after starting antiretroviral therapy. The source of these receptors is a man in his fifties or sixties with HIV. Both conserved end residues are part of each CDR3. D genes are given only for firm matches. Size is omitted from some rows. Given values are once, few, many or a class for expanded clones.

v_gene: TRBV4-1
abundance: NA
d_gene: NA
j_gene: TRBJ1-1
CDR3aa: CASSQGPEAFF
CDR3nt: TGCGCCAGCAGCCAAGGTCCTGAAGCTTTCTTT

v_gene: TRBV18
abundance: NA
d_gene: TRBD1
j_gene: TRBJ2-7
CDR3aa: CASSPLRGAGGEIYEQYF
CDR3nt: TGTGCCAGCTCACCCCTTCGAGGGGCAGGGGGCGAAATCTACGAGCAGTACTTC

v_gene: TRBV7-8
abundance: few
d_gene: NA
j_gene: TRBJ2-1
CDR3aa: CASIITPGAYNEQFF
CDR3nt: TGTGCCAGCATCATTACGCCGGGGGCATACAATGAGCAGTTCTTC

v_gene: TRBV6-1
abundance: NA
d_gene: TRBD2
j_gene: TRBJ2-1
CDR3aa: CASSILAGGYNEQFF
CDR3nt: TGTGCCAGCAGTATACTAGCGGGGGGGTACAATGAGCAGTTCTTC

v_gene: TRBV21-1
abundance: NA
d_gene: NA
j_gene: TRBJ2-5
CDR3aa: CATDGVTEQETQYF
CDR3nt: TGTGCCACCGACGGGGTGACAGAACAAGAGACCCAGTACTTC

v_gene: TRBV19
abundance: NA
d_gene: NA
j_gene: TRBJ2-6
CDR3aa: CASSVIGSGANVLTF
CDR3nt: TGTGCCAGTAGTGTCATAGGCTCTGGGGCCAACGTCCTGACTTTC

v_gene: TRBV7-8
abundance: few
d_gene: TRBD1
j_gene: TRBJ1-1
CDR3aa: CASSLTGQGSTEAFF
CDR3nt: TGTGCCAGCAGCTTAACGGGACAGGGGAGTACTGAAGCTTTCTTT

v_gene: TRBV7-9
abundance: NA
d_gene: NA
j_gene: TRBJ2-7
CDR3aa: CASSSRDIGGYEQYF
CDR3nt: TGTGCCAGCAGCTCCCGGGACATAGGGGGCTACGAGCAGTACTTC

v_gene: TRBV19
abundance: few
d_gene: NA
j_gene: TRBJ2-7
CDR3aa: CASSIGGPASSYEQYF
CDR3nt: TGTGCCAGTAGTATAGGAGGGCCAGCAAGCTCCTACGAGCAGTACTTC

v_gene: TRBV30
abundance: NA
d_gene: NA
j_gene: TRBJ2-2
CDR3aa: CAWSVLSGRTGELFF
CDR3nt: TGTGCCTGGAGTGTACTATCTGGGAGGACCGGGGAGCTGTTTTTT

v_gene: TRBV5-1
abundance: NA
d_gene: TRBD2
j_gene: TRBJ2-3
CDR3aa: CASSQERGSDTQYF
CDR3nt: TGCGCCAGCAGCCAAGAGCGGGGGTCAGATACGCAGTATTTT

v_gene: TRBV6-4
abundance: once
d_gene: NA
j_gene: TRBJ2-5
CDR3aa: CASSPSGGTGGETQYF
CDR3nt: TGTGCCAGCAGTCCCTCAGGGGGAACCGGGGGAGAGACCCAGTACTTC

v_gene: TRBV30
abundance: NA
d_gene: NA
j_gene: TRBJ1-3
CDR3aa: CACKLRGSGNTIYF
CDR3nt: TGTGCCTGCAAACTCCGGGGCTCTGGAAACACCATATATTTT

v_gene: TRBV15
abundance: NA
d_gene: NA
j_gene: TRBJ1-4
CDR3aa: CATSRERVDEKLFF
CDR3nt: TGTGCCACCAGCAGGGAGAGGGTCGATGAAAAACTGTTTTTT

v_gene: TRBV6-6
abundance: NA
d_gene: NA
j_gene: TRBJ1-3
CDR3aa: CASTYDSGGSGNTIYF
CDR3nt: TGTGCCAGCACCTACGATTCGGGGGGAAGTGGAAACACCATATATTTT

v_gene: TRBV19
abundance: NA
d_gene: NA
j_gene: TRBJ1-6
CDR3aa: CASTPGTDNSPLHF
CDR3nt: TGTGCCAGTACGCCCGGGACTGATAATTCACCCCTCCACTTT

v_gene: TRBV30
abundance: NA
d_gene: NA
j_gene: TRBJ1-5
CDR3aa: CAWSGQLNQPQHF
CDR3nt: TGTGCCTGGAGTGGACAGCTTAATCAGCCCCAGCATTTT

v_gene: TRBV7-2
abundance: NA
d_gene: NA
j_gene: TRBJ2-7
CDR3aa: CASSSGRSSYEQYF
CDR3nt: TGTGCCAGCAGCTCCGGACGGAGCTCCTACGAGCAGTACTTC

v_gene: TRBV9
abundance: NA
d_gene: TRBD1
j_gene: TRBJ1-2
CDR3aa: CASSVGTGDYGYTF
CDR3nt: TGTGCCAGCAGCGTAGGGACAGGGGACTATGGCTACACCTTC

v_gene: TRBV7-2
abundance: few
d_gene: NA
j_gene: TRBJ2-3
CDR3aa: CASSFFTDTQYF
CDR3nt: TGTGCCAGCAGCTTCTTCACAGATACGCAGTATTTT

v_gene: TRBV11-2
abundance: NA
d_gene: NA
j_gene: TRBJ2-7
CDR3aa: CASSPRGDEQYF
CDR3nt: TGTGCCAGCAGCCCTAGGGGGGACGAGCAGTACTTC